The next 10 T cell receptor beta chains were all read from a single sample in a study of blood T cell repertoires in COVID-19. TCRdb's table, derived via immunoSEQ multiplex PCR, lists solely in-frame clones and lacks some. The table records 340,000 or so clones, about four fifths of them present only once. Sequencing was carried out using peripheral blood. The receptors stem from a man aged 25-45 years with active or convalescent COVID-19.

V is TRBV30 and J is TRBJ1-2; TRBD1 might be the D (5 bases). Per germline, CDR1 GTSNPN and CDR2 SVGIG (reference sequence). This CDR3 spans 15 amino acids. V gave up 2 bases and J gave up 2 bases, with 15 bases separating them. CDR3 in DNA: TGTGCCTGGAGTCCCCAAGGGGCGGAGAACTATGGCTACACCTTC. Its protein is CAWSPQGAENYGYTF.

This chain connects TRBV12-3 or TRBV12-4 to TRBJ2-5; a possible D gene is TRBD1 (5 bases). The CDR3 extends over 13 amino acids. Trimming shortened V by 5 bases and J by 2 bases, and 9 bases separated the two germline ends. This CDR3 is CASSLRQQETQYF. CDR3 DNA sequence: TGTGCCAGCAGTCTACGACAGCAAGAGACCCAGTACTTC.

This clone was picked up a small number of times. CDR3 residues: CASSEGLDRGYNEQFF. The CDR3 DNA follows: TGTGCCAGCAGTGAAGGGTTGGACAGGGGATATAATGAGCAGTTCTTC. V is TRBV6-1 and J is TRBJ2-1, with 9 bases fitting TRBD1. CDR3 length: 16 amino acids. After removal of 1 base from V and 7 bases from J, the junction contained 8 bases not matched to a gene. Germline lookup yields CDR1 MNHNS and CDR2 SASEGT.

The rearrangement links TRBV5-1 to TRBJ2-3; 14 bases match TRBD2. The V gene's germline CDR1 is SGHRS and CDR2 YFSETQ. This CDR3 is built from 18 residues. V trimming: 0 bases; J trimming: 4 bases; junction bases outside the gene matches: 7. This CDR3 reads CASSLGPGLAGAADTQYF. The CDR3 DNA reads TGCGCCAGCAGCTTGGGACCGGGACTAGCGGGAGCTGCAGATACGCAGTATTTT.

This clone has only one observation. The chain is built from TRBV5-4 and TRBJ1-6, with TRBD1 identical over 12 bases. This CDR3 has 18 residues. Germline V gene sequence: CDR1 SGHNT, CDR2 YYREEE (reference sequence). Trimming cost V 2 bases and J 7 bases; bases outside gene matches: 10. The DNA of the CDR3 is TGTGCCAGCAGCTTAGGGCGGGACAGGGGGCTAAGGAATTCACCCCTCCACTTT. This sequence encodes CASSLGRDRGLRNSPLHF.

The CDR3 region is CASSSLSLDEQFF. Here the CDR3 DNA reads TGTGCCAGCAGCTCCCTAAGTCTAGATGAGCAGTTCTTC. The chain carries TRBV5-4 and TRBJ2-1, with D unclear. V gave up 3 bases and J gave up 8 bases, with 12 bases separating them. The CDR3 covers 13 residues. The germline V gene has CDR1 SGHNT and CDR2 YYREEE (reference sequence).

The chain's CDR3 is CASSLGGGNYGYTF. The CDR3, as DNA: TGTGCCAGCAGCTTGGGAGGGGGCAACTATGGCTACACCTTC. V usage is TRBV5-6 and J usage is TRBJ1-2, with 7 bases matching TRBD1. Per the germline V gene, CDR1 is SGHDT and CDR2 is YYEEEE. CDR3 length: 14 residues. After removal of 0 bases from V and 2 bases from J, the junction contained 1 base not matched to a gene.

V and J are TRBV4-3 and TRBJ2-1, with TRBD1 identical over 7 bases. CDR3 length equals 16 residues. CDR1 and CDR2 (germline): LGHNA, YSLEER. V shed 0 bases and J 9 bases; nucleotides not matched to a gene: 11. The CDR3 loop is CASSQEHREGTAEQFF. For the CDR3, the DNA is TGCGCCAGCAGCCAAGAACATCGGGAAGGGACAGCTGAGCAGTTCTTC.

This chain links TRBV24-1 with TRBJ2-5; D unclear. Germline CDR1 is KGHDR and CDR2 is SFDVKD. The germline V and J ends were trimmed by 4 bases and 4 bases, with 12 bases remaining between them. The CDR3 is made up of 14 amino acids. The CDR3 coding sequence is TGTGCCACCAGTGACCCCTTGTCGGGAGAGACCCAGTACTTC. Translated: CATSDPLSGETQYF.

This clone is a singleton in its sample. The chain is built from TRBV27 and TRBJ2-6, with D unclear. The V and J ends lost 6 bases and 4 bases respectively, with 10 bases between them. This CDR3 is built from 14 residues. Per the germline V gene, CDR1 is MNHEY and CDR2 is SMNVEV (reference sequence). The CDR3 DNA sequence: TGTGCCAGCAGGGCATTCACCGGGGCCAACGTCCTGACTTTC. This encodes CASRAFTGANVLTF.